These 24 T cell receptor beta chains came from one sample sequenced in a study of T-cell reconstitution after alpha-beta-depleted transplantation in children. The library targeted TCRbeta and was prepared with unique molecular identifiers. Via MiXCR, TCRdb re-called the PCR reads, giving one row per CDR3 protein. The data show around 960,000 distinct CDR3 sequences, with about 30% seen just once and 28% held by the top ten. The material was PBMCs, mostly from graft donor cells, obtained 360 days after TCRalphabeta/CD19-depleted stem cell transplant. The receptors stem from a boy under three years old who had a stem cell transplant for SCID, so the T cells may come from the graft donor.

This clonotype turned up a few times. This rearrangement joins TRBV6-5 to TRBJ1-5, with 7 bases aligning to TRBD1. The CDR3 runs 14 residues. In germline, CDR1 is MNHEY, CDR2 SVGAGI. V trimming: 0 bases; J trimming: 4 bases; junction bases outside the gene matches: 0. CDR3 in DNA: TGTGCCAGCAGTTACTCACAGGGGAATCAGCCCCAGCATTTT. Its translation: CASSYSQGNQPQHF.

This clonotype was detected ten times or more. The genes are TRBV4-2 and TRBJ1-5, with unresolved D. Germline V gene data show CDR1 as LGHNA and CDR2 as YNFKEQ. V was cut by 1 base and J by 2 bases, with 6 bases left in between. This CDR3 is built from 14 residues. The chain's CDR3 is CASSQGEGNQPQHF. For the CDR3, the DNA is TGTGCCAGCAGCCAAGGGGAAGGCAATCAGCCCCAGCATTTT.

J is TRBJ1-1 and V is TRBV16; D remains unclear. CDR3 length equals 13 residues. Trimming removed 2 bases at V and 0 bases at J, with 4 bases between. The germline V gene encodes CDR1 KGHSY and CDR2 FQNENV. The CDR3 reads CASSQLMNTEAFF. DNA of the CDR3: TGTGCCAGCAGCCAACTGATGAACACTGAAGCTTTCTTT.

V usage is TRBV2 and J usage is TRBJ2-7; possible D gene TRBD2, 5 bases. The CDR3 runs 15 residues. Germline-derived CDR1 and CDR2 are SNHLY and FYNNEI. V dropped 2 bases and J dropped 3 bases, with 14 bases sitting between them. This CDR3 is CASSEKEEGRYEQYF. CDR3 in DNA: TGTGCCAGCAGTGAAAAGGAGGAAGGGCGCTACGAGCAGTACTTC.

This clonotype was counted between two and nine times. The chain has TRBV4-3 and TRBJ2-7; TRBD2 is a possible D gene (5 bases). The V gene's germline CDR1 is LGHNA and CDR2 YSLEER. The CDR3 runs to 16 residues. With 4 bases removed from V and 2 bases from J, the gap between germline ends came to 18 bases. The CDR3 DNA is TGCGCCAGCAGCCTCTCTGGGAGTCCTAACCCCTACGAGCAGTACTTC. It encodes CASSLSGSPNPYEQYF.

This clonotype was seen more than once but under ten times. The chain combines TRBV7-9 with TRBJ2-7, with 8 bases fitting TRBD1. V shed 8 bases and J 5 bases; nucleotides not matched to a gene: 5. Germline-derived CDR1 and CDR2 are SEHNR and FQNEAQ (reference sequence). The CDR3 length is 12 residues. DNA for the CDR3: TGTGCCAGCGGCAGGGGGCTCAACGAGCAGTACTTC. It specifies CASGRGLNEQYF.

This sequence joins TRBV24-1 and TRBJ2-3; TRBD2 aligns across 9 bases. Germline V gives CDR1 KGHDR, CDR2 SFDVKD. Trimming took 6 bases from V and 3 from J; bases not matched to a gene: 6. The CDR3 has 15 amino acids. CDR3 in DNA: TGTGCCACCAGTCCGAGCGGGGGGCGGACAGATACGCAGTATTTT. Encoded protein: CATSPSGGRTDTQYF.

This clonotype has only a few counts. The chain combines TRBV6-5 with TRBJ2-5, with D perhaps matching TRBD1 (6 bases). There are 16 residues in the CDR3. The germline V gene has CDR1 MNHEY and CDR2 SVGAGI. The V end was cut by 0 bases, the J end by 2 bases, with 13 bases between. The CDR3 here is CASSYSSVTGQETQYF. CDR3 bases: TGTGCCAGCAGTTACTCCTCTGTAACAGGGCAAGAGACCCAGTACTTC.

The chain couples TRBV12-3 or TRBV12-4 to TRBJ1-5; D gene ambiguous. The V and J ends lost 5 bases and 7 bases respectively, with 9 bases between them. The CDR3 contains 12 residues. CDR3 sequence (DNA): TGTGCCAGCAGTGTCCTTTCGCAGCCCCAGCATTTT. It codes for CASSVLSQPQHF.

The chain recombines TRBV12-3 or TRBV12-4 with TRBJ2-7; TRBD2 is a possible D gene (5 bases). CDR3 size: 14 residues. Trimming took off 6 bases at V and 2 bases at J, with 14 bases between the two ends. CDR3 coding DNA: TGTGCCAGCAGACATGGACTCTACCCCTACGAGCAGTACTTC. Encoded protein: CASRHGLYPYEQYF.

There are many counts of this clonotype. The chain's CDR3 is CASSFIVGRIQETQYF. The CDR3 DNA sequence: TGTGCCAGCAGTTTCATTGTCGGACGGATCCAAGAGACCCAGTACTTC. The chain is built from TRBV28 and TRBJ2-5; D not certain. Germline CDR1 is MDHEN and CDR2 is SYDVKM. CDR3 length equals 16 residues. Trimming removed 3 bases from V and 1 base from J, with 15 bases in between.

The V call is TRBV4-1, the J call TRBJ2-4; tentative D call: TRBD2 (7 bases). The CDR3 extends over 16 amino acids. With 1 base removed from V and 3 bases from J, the gap between germline ends came to 13 bases. Germline lookup yields CDR1 MGHRA and CDR2 YSYEKL. CDR3 residues: CASSQVSGGVKNIQYF. The CDR3 bases are TGCGCCAGCAGCCAAGTCTCGGGGGGCGTCAAAAACATTCAGTACTTC.

The genes are TRBV29-1 and TRBJ2-5; the match to TRBD1 covers 9 bases. The V gene's germline CDR1 is SQVTM and CDR2 ANQGSEA. Trimming at V came to 4 bases and at J to 4 bases, leaving 13 bases not matched to a gene. The CDR3 totals 16 residues. The CDR3, as DNA: TGCAGCGTTGCTACAGGGGGCGCGGTTTTTGGAGAGACCCAGTACTTC. As protein: CSVATGGAVFGETQYF.

This clonotype was observed once. V is TRBV5-1 and J is TRBJ1-4; possibly TRBD1 for D (6 bases). The germline gives CDR1 SGHRS, CDR2 YFSETQ. V dropped 5 bases and J dropped 0 bases, with 11 bases sitting between them. The CDR3 has 15 amino acids. CDR3 region: CASRPSGATNEKLFF. CDR3 DNA sequence: TGCGCCAGCAGGCCTTCAGGGGCAACTAATGAAAAACTGTTTTTT.

This sequence joins TRBV20-1 and TRBJ1-2, with D perhaps TRBD1 (5 bases). V dropped 0 bases and J dropped 4 bases, with 9 bases sitting between them. Germline CDR1 reads DFQATT; CDR2 reads SNEGSKA (reference sequence). The CDR3 is made up of 13 amino acids. CDR3 sequence: CSARERGVYGYTF. The CDR3 region has the DNA TGCAGTGCTAGAGAGAGGGGCGTCTATGGCTACACCTTC.

The V gene is TRBV12-3 or TRBV12-4, the J gene TRBJ2-2; TRBD2 might be the D (5 bases). Trimming took 0 bases from V and 4 from J, leaving 15 bases between them. The CDR3 spans 17 residues. The CDR3, as DNA: TGTGCCAGCAGTTTAGCAGGGTTGGAGGCAGGCACCGGGGAGCTGTTTTTT. Translation: CASSLAGLEAGTGELFF.

The chain's CDR3 is CASSVNKVRTSGANVLTF. The CDR3 DNA is TGTGCCAGCAGCGTAAACAAGGTTCGAACCTCTGGGGCCAACGTCCTGACTTTC. The V gene is TRBV9, the J gene TRBJ2-6; D not resolved. CDR3 length: 18 amino acids. Trimming pared 1 base from V and 0 bases from J, leaving 14 bases between. The germline V gene has CDR1 SGDLS and CDR2 YYNGEE.

This clonotype was counted only a few times. This chain links TRBV5-1 with TRBJ2-2; D could derive from TRBD1 or TRBD2 (5 bases each). The CDR3 consists of 16 residues. CDR1 and CDR2 (germline): SGHRS, YFSETQ. The germline V and J ends were trimmed by 1 base and 4 bases, with 14 bases remaining between them. The CDR3 reads CASSLMGDSGTGELFF. CDR3 DNA: TGCGCCAGCAGCTTGATGGGGGATTCGGGCACCGGGGAGCTGTTTTTT.

This clonotype showed up many times. This chain links TRBV28 with TRBJ2-1, with a weak D call TRBD1 (6 bases). The V end lost 10 bases, the J end lost 1 base, and 11 bases lay between the germline ends. Germline CDR1 MDHEN, CDR2 SYDVKM. The CDR3 is 13 residues long. CDR3 sequence: CATQGWSYNEQFF. CDR3 nucleotide sequence: TGTGCCACCCAGGGGTGGTCCTACAATGAGCAGTTCTTC.

The chain links TRBV6-5 to TRBJ1-2; D call uncertain. The germline V gene has CDR1 MNHEY and CDR2 SVGAGI. Trimming removed 2 bases from V and 8 bases from J, with 27 bases in between. The CDR3 sequence is 18 residues long. The CDR3, as DNA: TGTGCCAGCAGTTACAAGCCGTCTAAAGGGTTCAATAGCGGGGGCTACACCTTC. This codes for CASSYKPSKGFNSGGYTF.

The V gene is TRBV12-3 or TRBV12-4, the J gene TRBJ1-5, with a tentative D call TRBD1 (5 bases). The V gene lost 6 bases and the J gene lost 3 bases, with 18 bases spanning the gap. The CDR3 is 16 amino acids. The CDR3 bases are TGTGCCAGCAGCTGGGGCGACGGAGCCTTCAATCAGCCCCAGCATTTT. Translating it yields CASSWGDGAFNQPQHF.

The rearrangement uses TRBV12-3 or TRBV12-4 and TRBJ1-4; perhaps TRBD1 as D (5 bases). There are 16 residues in the CDR3. V lost 6 bases, J lost 4 bases, and 18 bases lay in between. CDR3 amino acids: CASSLGPAEYNEKLFF. CDR3 coding DNA: TGTGCCAGCAGCCTGGGACCCGCGGAATATAATGAAAAACTGTTTTTT.

The chain links TRBV5-1 to TRBJ2-3; 10 bases align to TRBD2. Germline CDR1 and CDR2: SGHRS and YFSETQ. This CDR3 spans 15 amino acids. The ends lost 2 bases at V and 5 bases at J; junction bases unmatched: 5. DNA of the CDR3: TGCGCCAGCAGCTTATCTAGCGGGGGTGGAGATACGCAGTATTTT. It encodes CASSLSSGGGDTQYF. The full variable domain, its missing parts supplied by reference TRBV5-1 and TRBJ2-3, is KAGVTQTPRYLIKTRGQQVTLSCSPISGHRSVSWYQQTPGQGLQFLFEYFSETQRNKGNFPGRFSGRQFSNSRSEMNVSTLELGDSALYLCASSLSSGGGDTQYFGPGTRLTVL.

This clonotype was recorded at least ten times. The V gene is TRBV2, the J gene TRBJ2-3, with TRBD2 matching 11 bases. J was trimmed by 8 bases and V by 5 bases; bases with no gene match: 9. The CDR3 contains 15 residues. CDR1 and CDR2 (germline): SNHLY, FYNNEI. CDR3 bases: TGTGCCAGCAGTAATACTAGCGGGGGCTTAGGTACGCAGTATTTT. Translating it yields CASSNTSGGLGTQYF.